This TCR beta chain was sequenced during a study of cytomegalovirus exposure and HLA in healthy donors. The study, taken as a whole, reports: It was likely that a cluster of highly shared sequence variants was a sequencing artifact. Later findings reportedly placed an Asian-associated ancestry cluster below the roughly 700-donor mean for N-insertions.

PCR was performed using 60 Vbeta and 13 Jbeta primers. Libraries were prepared by immunoSEQ multiplex PCR; TCRdb keeps only in-frame clonotypes and omits some of them. The profile shows 120,000 to 150,000 clones, around 79% of them singletons. Trimming cost V 0 bases and J 7 bases, with 16 bases left between them. Germline V gene sequence: CDR1 GTSNPN, CDR2 SVGIG (reference sequence). CDR3 length: 15 residues. Remarks on this clone: The antigen remains undetermined.

Source material: PBMCs. This TCR derives from a male donor in good health and CMV-seronegative. V and J are TRBV30 and TRBJ1-5; no definite D call. The CDR3 DNA follows: TGTGCCTGGAGTGTACCCGGTGGAGCGGGACAGCCCCAGCATTTT. This encodes CAWSVPGGAGQPQHF.